The subject of this entry is one T cell receptor beta chain. These data are taken from a study of T cell changes during pregnancy in multiple sclerosis. Sequenced by immunoSEQ multiplex PCR; TCRdb stores in-frame clones only, minus some. The sample contains roughly 46,000 clones, about 94% of which appear only once. J gave up 0 bases and V 1 base, and 2 bases lay outside the gene matches. Germline V gene lookup returns CDR1 SGDLS and CDR2 YYNGEE. The CDR3 length is 16 residues. The starting material was CD8+ T cells from peripheral blood mononuclear cells, obtained in the first trimester of pregnancy. The rearrangement joins TRBV9 to TRBJ2-2; 8 bases match TRBD1. The sequence was collected from a female donor with multiple sclerosis, enrolled in a pregnancy study. DNA for the CDR3: TGTGCCAGCAGCGTATGGGGACAGGCGAACACCGGGGAGCTGTTTTTT. Translation gives CASSVWGQANTGELFF. Filled out from reference TRBV9 and TRBJ2-2, the complete variable domain reads DSGVTQTPKHLITATGQRVTLRCSPRSGDLSVYWYQQSLDQGLQFLIQYYNGEERAKGNILERFSAQQFPDLHSELNLSSLELGDSALYFCASSVWGQANTGELFFGEGSRLTVL.